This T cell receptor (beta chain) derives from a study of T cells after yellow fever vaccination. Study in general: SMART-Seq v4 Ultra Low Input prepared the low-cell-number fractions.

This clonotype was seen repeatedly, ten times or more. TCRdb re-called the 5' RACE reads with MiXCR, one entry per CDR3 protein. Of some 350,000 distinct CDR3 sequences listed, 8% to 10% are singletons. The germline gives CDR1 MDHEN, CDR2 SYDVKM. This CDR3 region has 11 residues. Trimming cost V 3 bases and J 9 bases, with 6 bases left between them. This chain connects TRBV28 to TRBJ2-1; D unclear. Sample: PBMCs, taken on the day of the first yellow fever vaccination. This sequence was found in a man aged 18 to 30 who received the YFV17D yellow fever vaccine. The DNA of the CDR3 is TGTGCCAGCAGTTTCAACCGTGAGCAGTTCTTC. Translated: CASSFNREQFF.